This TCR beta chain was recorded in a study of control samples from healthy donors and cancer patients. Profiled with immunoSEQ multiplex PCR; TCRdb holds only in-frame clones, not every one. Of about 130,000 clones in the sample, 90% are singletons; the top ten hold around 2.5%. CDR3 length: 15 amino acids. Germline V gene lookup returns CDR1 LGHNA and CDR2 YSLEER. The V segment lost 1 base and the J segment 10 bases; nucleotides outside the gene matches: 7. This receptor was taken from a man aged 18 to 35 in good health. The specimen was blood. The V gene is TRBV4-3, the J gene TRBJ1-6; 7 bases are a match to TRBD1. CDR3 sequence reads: CASSQAGQLSSPLHF. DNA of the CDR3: TGCGCCAGCAGCCAAGCGGGACAGCTTTCATCACCCCTCCACTTT.